This T cell receptor (beta chain) was sequenced during a study of blood T cells in healthy people across ages. A note on this clonotype: At one of its ends the junction is not consistent with the germline gene, which may arise from a read error.

Germline loops: CDR1 MNHNY, CDR2 SVGAGI (reference sequence). This CDR3 spans 13 amino acids. Isolation yielded PBMCs, at least 7 million per sample, in every case. For the second PCR, which ran for about 6 to 11 cycles, a sample-barcoded 5' primer and a J-beta primer mix were used. TCRdb re-called the 5' RACE reads through MiXCR, storing one row per CDR3 protein. In the table there are about 1.8 million distinct CDR3 sequences, approximately 50% of which are singletons. The clonotype was recovered from a woman between 40 and 55 years old in good health. Source material: blood. The chain combines TRBV6-6 with TRBJ1-2; D may be TRBD1 (5 bases). CDR3: CASGYAGSIGYTF. The DNA for the CDR3 is TGTGCCAGCGGTTACGCAGGGAGCATTGGCTACACCTTC.